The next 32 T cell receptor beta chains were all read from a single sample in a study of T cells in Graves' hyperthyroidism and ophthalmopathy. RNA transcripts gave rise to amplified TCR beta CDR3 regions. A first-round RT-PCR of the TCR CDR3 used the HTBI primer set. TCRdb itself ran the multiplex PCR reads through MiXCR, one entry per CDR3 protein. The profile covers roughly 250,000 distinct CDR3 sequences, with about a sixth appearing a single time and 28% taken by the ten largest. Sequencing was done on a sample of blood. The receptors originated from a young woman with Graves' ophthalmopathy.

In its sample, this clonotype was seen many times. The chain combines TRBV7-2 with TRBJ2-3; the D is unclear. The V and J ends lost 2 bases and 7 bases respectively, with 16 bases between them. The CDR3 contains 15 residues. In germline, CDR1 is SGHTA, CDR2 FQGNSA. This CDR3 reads CASSLLPSWQNTQYF. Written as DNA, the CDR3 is TGTGCCAGCAGCTTACTCCCTTCTTGGCAAAATACGCAGTATTTT.

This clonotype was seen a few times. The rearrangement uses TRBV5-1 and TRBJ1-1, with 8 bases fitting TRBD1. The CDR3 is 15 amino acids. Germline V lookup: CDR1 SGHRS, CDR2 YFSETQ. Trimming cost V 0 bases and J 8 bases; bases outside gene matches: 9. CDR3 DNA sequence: TGCGCCAGCAGCTTGGGACAGGGGAGGATTCGCGAAGCTTTCTTT. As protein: CASSLGQGRIREAFF. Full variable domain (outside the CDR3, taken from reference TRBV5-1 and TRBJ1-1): KAGVTQTPRYLIKTRGQQVTLSCSPISGHRSVSWYQQTPGQGLQFLFEYFSETQRNKGNFPGRFSGRQFSNSRSEMNVSTLELGDSALYLCASSLGQGRIREAFFGQGTRLTVV.

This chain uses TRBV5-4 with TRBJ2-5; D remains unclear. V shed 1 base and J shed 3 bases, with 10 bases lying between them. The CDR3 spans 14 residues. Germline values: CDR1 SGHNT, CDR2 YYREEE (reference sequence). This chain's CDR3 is CASSLKLDKETQYF. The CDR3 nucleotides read TGTGCCAGCAGCTTGAAACTTGACAAAGAGACCCAGTACTTC.

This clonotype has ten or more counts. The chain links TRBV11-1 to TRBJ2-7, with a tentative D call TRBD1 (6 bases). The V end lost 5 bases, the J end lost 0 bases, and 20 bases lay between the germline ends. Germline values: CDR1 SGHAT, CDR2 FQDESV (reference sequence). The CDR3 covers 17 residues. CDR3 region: CASSNGYRDTSSYEQYF. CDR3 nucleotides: TGTGCCAGCAGCAACGGATACCGGGACACGAGCTCCTACGAGCAGTACTTC.

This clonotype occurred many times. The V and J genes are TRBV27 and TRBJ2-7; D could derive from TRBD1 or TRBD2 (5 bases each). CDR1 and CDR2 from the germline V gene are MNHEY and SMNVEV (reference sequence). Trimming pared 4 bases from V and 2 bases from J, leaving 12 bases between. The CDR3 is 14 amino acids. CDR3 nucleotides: TGTGCCAGCAGTTCCGGGACCCTCCCCTACGAGCAGTACTTC. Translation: CASSSGTLPYEQYF.

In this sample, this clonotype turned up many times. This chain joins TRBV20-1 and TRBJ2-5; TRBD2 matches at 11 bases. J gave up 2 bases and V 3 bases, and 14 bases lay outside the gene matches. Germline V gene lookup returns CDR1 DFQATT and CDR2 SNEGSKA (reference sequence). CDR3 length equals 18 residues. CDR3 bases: TGCAGTGCTAGCGGCCAAAGAGTGACTAGCGGGACTCAAGAGACCCAGTACTTC. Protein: CSASGQRVTSGTQETQYF.

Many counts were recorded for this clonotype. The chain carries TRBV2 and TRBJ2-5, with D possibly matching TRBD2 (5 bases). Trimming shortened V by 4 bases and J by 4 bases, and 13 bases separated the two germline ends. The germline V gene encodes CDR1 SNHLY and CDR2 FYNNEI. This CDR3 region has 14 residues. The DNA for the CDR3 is TGTGCCAGCAGTGGGGCTGCGGGTGGAGAGACCCAGTACTTC. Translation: CASSGAAGGETQYF.

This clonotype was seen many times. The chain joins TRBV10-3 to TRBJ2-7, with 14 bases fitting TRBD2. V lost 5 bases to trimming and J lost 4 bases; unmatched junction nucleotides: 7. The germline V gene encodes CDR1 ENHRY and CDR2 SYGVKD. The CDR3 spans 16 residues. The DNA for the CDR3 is TGTGCCATCAGTCCGGGACTAGCGGGGGTTAATTACGAGCAGTACTTC. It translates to CAISPGLAGVNYEQYF.

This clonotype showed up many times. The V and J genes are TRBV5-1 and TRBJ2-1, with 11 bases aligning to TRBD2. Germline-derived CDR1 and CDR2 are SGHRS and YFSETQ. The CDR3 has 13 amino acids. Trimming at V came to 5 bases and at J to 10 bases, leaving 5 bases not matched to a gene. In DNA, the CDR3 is TGCGCCAGCAGGACTAGCGGGATGGACGAGCAGTTCTTC. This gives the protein CASRTSGMDEQFF.

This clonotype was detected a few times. Written as DNA, the CDR3 is TGTGCCAGCGCAACTACTAGCGGCTACACAGATACGCAGTATTTT. Amino acid sequence: CASATTSGYTDTQYF. The chain is built from TRBV6-1 and TRBJ2-3; 8 nucleotides agree with TRBD2. V gave up 8 bases and J gave up 2 bases; unmatched junction bases: 9. CDR1 and CDR2 from the germline V gene are MNHNS and SASEGT. The CDR3 is 15 residues long.

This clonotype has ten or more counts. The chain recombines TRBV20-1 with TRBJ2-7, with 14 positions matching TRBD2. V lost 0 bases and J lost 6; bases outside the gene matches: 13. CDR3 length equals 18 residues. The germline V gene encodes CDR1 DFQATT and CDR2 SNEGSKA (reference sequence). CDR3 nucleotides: TGCAGTGCTAGAGAGGGAGGACTAGCGGGAGGTGGAAGAGGCGAGCAGTACTTC. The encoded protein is CSAREGGLAGGGRGEQYF.

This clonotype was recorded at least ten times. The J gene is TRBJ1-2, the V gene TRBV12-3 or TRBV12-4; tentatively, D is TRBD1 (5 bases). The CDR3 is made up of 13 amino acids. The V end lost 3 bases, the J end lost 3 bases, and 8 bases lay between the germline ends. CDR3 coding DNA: TGTGCCAGCAGTTTCGGGACGCACTATGGCTACACCTTC. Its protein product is CASSFGTHYGYTF.

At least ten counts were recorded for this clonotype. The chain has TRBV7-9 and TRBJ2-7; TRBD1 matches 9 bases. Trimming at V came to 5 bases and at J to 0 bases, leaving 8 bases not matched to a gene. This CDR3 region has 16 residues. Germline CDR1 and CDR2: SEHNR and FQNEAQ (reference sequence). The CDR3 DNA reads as TGTGCCAGCAGCCCCCCGACAGGGGGTAGCTCCTACGAGCAGTACTTC. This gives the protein CASSPPTGGSSYEQYF.

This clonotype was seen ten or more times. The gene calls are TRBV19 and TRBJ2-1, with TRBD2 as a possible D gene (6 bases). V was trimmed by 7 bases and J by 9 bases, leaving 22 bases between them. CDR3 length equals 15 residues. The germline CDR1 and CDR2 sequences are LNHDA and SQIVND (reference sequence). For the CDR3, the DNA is TGTGCCAGTAAACCGCCGGGCATTGGGGGGTCTGAGCAGTTCTTC. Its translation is CASKPPGIGGSEQFF.

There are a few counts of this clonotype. In nucleotides, the CDR3 is TGTGCCAGTGTTCAGGGTGGCTACAATGAGCAGTTCTTC. Translation gives CASVQGGYNEQFF. This chain joins TRBV19 and TRBJ2-1, with TRBD1 as a possible D gene (5 bases). Trimming removed 8 bases at V and 3 bases at J, with 11 bases between. Germline V gene lookup returns CDR1 LNHDA and CDR2 SQIVND (reference sequence). This CDR3 comprises 13 residues.

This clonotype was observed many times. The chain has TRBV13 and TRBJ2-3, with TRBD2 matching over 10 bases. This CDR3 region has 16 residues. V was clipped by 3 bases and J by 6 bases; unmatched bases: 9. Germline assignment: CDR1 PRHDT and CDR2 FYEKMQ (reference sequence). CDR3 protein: CASSFRAGGPGDTQYF. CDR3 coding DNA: TGTGCCAGCAGCTTCCGAGCGGGAGGGCCTGGGGATACGCAGTATTTT.

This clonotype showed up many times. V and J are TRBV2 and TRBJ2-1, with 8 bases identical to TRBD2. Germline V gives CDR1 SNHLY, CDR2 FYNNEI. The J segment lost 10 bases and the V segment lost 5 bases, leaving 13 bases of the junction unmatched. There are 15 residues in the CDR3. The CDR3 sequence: CASSLEGRGGREQFF. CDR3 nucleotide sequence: TGTGCCAGCAGTCTGGAGGGCCGGGGGGGGCGCGAGCAGTTCTTC.

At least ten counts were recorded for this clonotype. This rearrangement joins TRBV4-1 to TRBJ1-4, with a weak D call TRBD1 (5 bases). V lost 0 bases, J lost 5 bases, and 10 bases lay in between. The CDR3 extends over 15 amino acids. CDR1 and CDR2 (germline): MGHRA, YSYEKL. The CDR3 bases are TGCGCCAGCAGCCAAGAACGGCAGGGAAATGAAAAACTGTTTTTT. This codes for CASSQERQGNEKLFF.

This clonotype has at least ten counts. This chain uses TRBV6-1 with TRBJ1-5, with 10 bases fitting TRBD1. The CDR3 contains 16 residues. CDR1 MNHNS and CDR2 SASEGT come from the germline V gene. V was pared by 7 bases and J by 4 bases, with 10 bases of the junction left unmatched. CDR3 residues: CASKGSGQGRNQPQHF. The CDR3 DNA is TGTGCCAGCAAGGGATCGGGACAGGGGAGGAATCAGCCCCAGCATTTT.

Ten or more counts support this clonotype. Written as DNA, the CDR3 is TGTGCCAGCAGCCCCTTCGTTCGGGACGATAATGGCTACACCTTC. Translating it yields CASSPFVRDDNGYTF. The V call is TRBV14, the J call TRBJ1-2, with D perhaps TRBD1 (5 bases). V was cut by 4 bases and J by 6 bases, with 18 bases left in between. CDR3 length equals 15 residues. Germline-derived CDR1 and CDR2 are SGHDN and FVKESK.

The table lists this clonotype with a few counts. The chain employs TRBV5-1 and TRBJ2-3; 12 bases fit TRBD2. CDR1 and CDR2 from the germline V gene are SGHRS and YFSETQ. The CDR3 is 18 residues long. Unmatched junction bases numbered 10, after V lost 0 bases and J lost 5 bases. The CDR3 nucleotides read TGCGCCAGCAGCTTGGGGCTAGCGGGAGGGCCATTGGGAGATACGCAGTATTTT. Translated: CASSLGLAGGPLGDTQYF.

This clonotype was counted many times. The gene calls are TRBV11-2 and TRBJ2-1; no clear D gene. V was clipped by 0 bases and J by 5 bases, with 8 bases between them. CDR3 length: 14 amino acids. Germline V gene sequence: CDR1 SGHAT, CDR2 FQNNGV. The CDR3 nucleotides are TGTGCCAGCAGCTTAGAAGGCTGGGACAATGAGCAGTTCTTC. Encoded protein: CASSLEGWDNEQFF.

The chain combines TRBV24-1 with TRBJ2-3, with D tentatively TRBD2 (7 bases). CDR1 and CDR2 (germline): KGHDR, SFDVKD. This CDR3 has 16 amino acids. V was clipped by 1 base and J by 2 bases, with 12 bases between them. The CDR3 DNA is TGTGCCACCAGTGATTTAGGACGGGGGGCCACAGATACGCAGTATTTT. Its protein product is CATSDLGRGATDTQYF.

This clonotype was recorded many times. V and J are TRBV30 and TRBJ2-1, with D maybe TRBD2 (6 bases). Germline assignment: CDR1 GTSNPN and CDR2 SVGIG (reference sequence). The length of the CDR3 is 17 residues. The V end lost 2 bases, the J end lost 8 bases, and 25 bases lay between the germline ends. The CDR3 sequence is CAWSMGLRGPGVDEQFF. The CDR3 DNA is TGTGCCTGGAGTATGGGTTTGCGGGGCCCCGGGGTCGATGAGCAGTTCTTC.

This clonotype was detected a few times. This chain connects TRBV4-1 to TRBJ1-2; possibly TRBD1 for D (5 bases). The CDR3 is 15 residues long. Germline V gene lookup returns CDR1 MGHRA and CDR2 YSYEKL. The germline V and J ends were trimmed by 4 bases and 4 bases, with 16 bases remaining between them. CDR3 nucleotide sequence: TGCGCCAGCAGCCCGGAGGGTGAGGGGCGCTATGGCTACACCTTC. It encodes CASSPEGEGRYGYTF.

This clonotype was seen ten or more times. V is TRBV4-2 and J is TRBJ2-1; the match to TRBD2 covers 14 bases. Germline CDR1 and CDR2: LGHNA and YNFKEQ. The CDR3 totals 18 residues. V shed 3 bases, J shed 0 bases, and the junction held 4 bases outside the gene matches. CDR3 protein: CASSQRLAGGSSYNEQFF. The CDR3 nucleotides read TGTGCCAGCAGCCAGAGACTAGCGGGAGGGAGCTCCTACAATGAGCAGTTCTTC.

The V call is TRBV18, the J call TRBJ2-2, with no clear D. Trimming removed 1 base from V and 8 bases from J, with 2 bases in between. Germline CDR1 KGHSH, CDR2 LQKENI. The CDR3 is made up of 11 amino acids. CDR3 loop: CASSPRGELFF. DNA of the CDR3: TGTGCCAGCTCACCACGTGGGGAGCTGTTTTTT.

CDR3 residues: CASSFSPSGSYEQFF. CDR3 DNA sequence: TGTGCCAGCAGCTTTTCGCCTAGCGGGAGCTATGAGCAGTTCTTC. This sequence joins TRBV5-4 and TRBJ2-1, with 10 bases lining up with TRBD2. J lost 8 bases, V lost 2 bases, and 7 bases had no gene match. The CDR3 runs to 15 residues. Per the germline V gene, CDR1 is SGHNT and CDR2 is YYREEE (reference sequence).

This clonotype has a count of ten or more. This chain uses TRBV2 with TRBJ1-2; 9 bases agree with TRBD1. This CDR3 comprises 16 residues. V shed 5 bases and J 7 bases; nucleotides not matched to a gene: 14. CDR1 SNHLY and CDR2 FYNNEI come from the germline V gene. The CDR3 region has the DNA TGTGCCAGCAGTCCCCACCCGGACAGGGGAATGGCTGGCTACACCTTC. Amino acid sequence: CASSPHPDRGMAGYTF.

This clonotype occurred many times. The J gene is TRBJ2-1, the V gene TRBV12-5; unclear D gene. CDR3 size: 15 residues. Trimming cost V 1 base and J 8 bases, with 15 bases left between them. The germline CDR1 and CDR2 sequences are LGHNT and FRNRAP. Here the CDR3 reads CASGLGISERDEQFF. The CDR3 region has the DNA TGTGCTAGTGGTTTGGGCATCTCCGAGCGCGATGAGCAGTTCTTC.

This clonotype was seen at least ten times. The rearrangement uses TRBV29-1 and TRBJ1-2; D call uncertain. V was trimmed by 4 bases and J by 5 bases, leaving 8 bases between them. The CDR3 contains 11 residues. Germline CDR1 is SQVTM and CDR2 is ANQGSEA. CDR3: CSVVGYYGYTF. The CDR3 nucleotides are TGCAGCGTTGTGGGTTATTATGGCTACACCTTC.

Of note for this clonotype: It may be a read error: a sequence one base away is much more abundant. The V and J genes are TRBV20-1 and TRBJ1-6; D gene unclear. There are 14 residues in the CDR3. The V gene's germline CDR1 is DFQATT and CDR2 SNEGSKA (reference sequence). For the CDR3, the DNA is TGCAATGCTAGAGAGGGTCCAAATAATTCACCCCTCCACTTT. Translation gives CNAREGPNNSPLHF.